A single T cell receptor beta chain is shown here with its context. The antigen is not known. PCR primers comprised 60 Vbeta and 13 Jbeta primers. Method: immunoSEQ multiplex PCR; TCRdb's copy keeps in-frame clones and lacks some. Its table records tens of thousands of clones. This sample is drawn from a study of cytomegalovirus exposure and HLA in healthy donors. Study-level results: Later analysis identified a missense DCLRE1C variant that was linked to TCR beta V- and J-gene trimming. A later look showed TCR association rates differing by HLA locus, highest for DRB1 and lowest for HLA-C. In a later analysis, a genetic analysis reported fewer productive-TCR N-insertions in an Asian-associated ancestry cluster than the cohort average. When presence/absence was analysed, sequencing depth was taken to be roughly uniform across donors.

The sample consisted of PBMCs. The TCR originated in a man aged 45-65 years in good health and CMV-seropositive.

CDR3 region: CAWSKGQGYQPQHF. In nucleotides, the CDR3 is TGTGCCTGGAGTAAGGGACAGGGCTATCAGCCCCAGCATTTT. The chain joins TRBV30 to TRBJ1-5; 9 bases align to TRBD1. With 2 bases clipped from V and 5 bases from J, the junction kept 4 bases outside the gene matches. This CDR3 region has 14 residues. CDR1 is GTSNPN, CDR2 SVGIG, per germline (reference sequence).